The T cell receptor beta chain described here comes from a study of long-term antiretroviral therapy in people with HIV. Study-level findings and limits: Investigators report no available data on ART adherence, viral resistance or therapy changes. HIV repertoires had narrower CDR3 length ranges than controls.

The CDR3 has 12 amino acids. Trimming took 3 bases from V and 1 from J, leaving 2 bases between them. Germline V CDR1 and CDR2: SGHAT, FQNNGV. Worth noting for this clone: Its cognate antigen is unknown.

Assay version v3.0 of immunoSEQ was used, and it was run at survey level. Each sample aimed for roughly 40,000-50,000 sequenced T-cell genomes. Some clones are missing from TCRdb's copy, which holds only in-frame ones; the method was immunoSEQ multiplex PCR. This sample has approximately 25,000 clones; 84% occur once, and the top ten carry 2.3%. This specimen was unsorted PBMCs, taken 3 years after starting antiretroviral therapy. V gene TRBV11-2 combines with J gene TRBJ2-3; D is unresolved. The TCR originated in a man aged 50 to 60 with HIV. CDR3 sequence reads: CASSFGTDTQYF. CDR3 bases: TGTGCCAGCAGCTTTGGCACAGATACGCAGTATTTT.